This TCR beta chain stems from a study of cytomegalovirus exposure and HLA in healthy donors. Overall study context: A prior analysis found roughly 110 million unique TCR beta sequences from about 179 million T cells. Study-wide findings and caveats: Among TCR beta chains, those listed as cytomegalovirus-associated numbered under 200.

Per the germline V gene, CDR1 is LNHDA and CDR2 is SQIVND (reference sequence). The CDR3 extends over 17 amino acids. J was trimmed by 7 bases and V by 1 base; bases with no gene match: 13. PCR employed 60 Vbeta and 13 Jbeta primers. Clones were sequenced by immunoSEQ multiplex PCR, and TCRdb holds only the in-frame ones, with some missing. The sample includes 150,000 to 200,000 clones, roughly 73% of them seen just once. A word on this clone: The target antigen is unknown.

This receptor was taken from a woman in her forties in good health and CMV-seropositive. The sample comprised PBMCs. This chain connects TRBV19 to TRBJ2-1; TRBD2 matches at 7 bases. The CDR3, as DNA: TGTGCCAGTAGTATAGGGTCCGGCGGGAGAGGTAGAAATGAGCAGTTCTTC. Translating it yields CASSIGSGGRGRNEQFF.